This TCR beta chain appears in the sequencing data of a study of T cell changes during pregnancy in multiple sclerosis (dated by TCRdb to 2018 to 2020). With regard to the full study: In women with multiple sclerosis, the researchers looked at how the T cell repertoire shifted as pregnancy progressed.

The library was made by the immunoSEQ multiplex PCR assay. In its TCRdb copy, this immuneACCESS table keeps in-frame sequences only and misses some clones. Where compared with another copy, unresolved V genes explain less than half of these, and the others have no known cause. Recorded for this sample are tens of thousands of clones; just over 90% of them occurred a single time. The top ten constitute over 0.55% of the sample. The CDR3 covers 16 residues, taking in both the cysteine and the phenylalanine. Kept here is only the CDR3 DNA, which spans 48 bases and is read in frame from base 1. From a lookup of the germline V gene (reference sequence), CDR1 and CDR2 are MNHEY and SMNVEV. V is reduced by 2 bases and J by 0 bases, leaving a spacing of 10 bases between them. With regard to this clone: No antigen is known for it. Base quality data are lacking; no much larger clone is found one base away.

The sequencing here drew on CD4+ T cells from peripheral blood mononuclear cells, taken in the third trimester of pregnancy. The receptor comes from a female donor with multiple sclerosis, enrolled in a pregnancy study. This chain joins TRBV27 to TRBJ2-2; TRBD1 is a possible D gene, resting on 5 matching bases. Read as DNA, the sequence is TGTGCCAGCAGTTTACAGGGCGGAACGAACACCGGGGAGCTGTTTTTT. The translation is CASSLQGGTNTGELFF.